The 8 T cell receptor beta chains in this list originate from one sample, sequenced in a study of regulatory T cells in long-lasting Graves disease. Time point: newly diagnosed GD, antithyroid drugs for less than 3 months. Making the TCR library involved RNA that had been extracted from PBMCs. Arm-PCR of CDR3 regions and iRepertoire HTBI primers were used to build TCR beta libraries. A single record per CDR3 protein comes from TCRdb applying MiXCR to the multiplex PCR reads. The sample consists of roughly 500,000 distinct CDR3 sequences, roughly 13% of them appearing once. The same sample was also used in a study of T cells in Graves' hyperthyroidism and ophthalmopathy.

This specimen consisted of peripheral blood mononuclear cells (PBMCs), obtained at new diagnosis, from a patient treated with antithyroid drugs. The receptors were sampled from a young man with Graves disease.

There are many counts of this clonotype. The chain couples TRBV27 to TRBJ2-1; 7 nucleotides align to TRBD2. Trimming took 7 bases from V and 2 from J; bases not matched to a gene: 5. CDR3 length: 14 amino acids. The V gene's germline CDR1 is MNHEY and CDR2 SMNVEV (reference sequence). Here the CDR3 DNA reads TGTGCCAGCACCAGCGGGACGGCCTACAATGAGCAGTTCTTC. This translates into CASTSGTAYNEQFF.

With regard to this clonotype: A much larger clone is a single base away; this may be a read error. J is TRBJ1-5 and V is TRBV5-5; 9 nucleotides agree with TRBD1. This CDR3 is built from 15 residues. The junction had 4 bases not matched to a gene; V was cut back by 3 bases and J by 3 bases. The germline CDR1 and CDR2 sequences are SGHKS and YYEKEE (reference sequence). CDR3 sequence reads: CASSYGDRVNQPQHF. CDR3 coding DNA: TGTGCCAGCAGCTATGGGGACAGGGTCAATCAGCCCCAGCATTTT.

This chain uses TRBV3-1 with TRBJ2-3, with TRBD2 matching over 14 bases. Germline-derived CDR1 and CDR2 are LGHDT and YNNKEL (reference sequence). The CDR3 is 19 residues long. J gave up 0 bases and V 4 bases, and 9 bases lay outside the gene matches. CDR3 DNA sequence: TGTGCCAGCAGCCCTCACGGGACTAGCGGGGGTGCTAGCACAGATACGCAGTATTTT. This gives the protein CASSPHGTSGGASTDTQYF.

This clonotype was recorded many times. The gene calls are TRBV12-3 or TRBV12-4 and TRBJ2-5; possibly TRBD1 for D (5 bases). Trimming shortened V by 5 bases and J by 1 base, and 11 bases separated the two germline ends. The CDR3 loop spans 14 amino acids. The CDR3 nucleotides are TGTGCCAGCAGTCCTGACAGATCCCAAGAGACCCAGTACTTC. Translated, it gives CASSPDRSQETQYF.

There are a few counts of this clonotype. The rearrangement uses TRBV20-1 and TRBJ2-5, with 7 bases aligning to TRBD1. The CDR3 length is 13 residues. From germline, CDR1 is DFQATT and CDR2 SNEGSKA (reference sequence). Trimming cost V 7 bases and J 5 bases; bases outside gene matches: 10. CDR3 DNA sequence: TGCAGTGTTATAGGGGGCCAGGGCGAGACCCAGTACTTC. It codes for CSVIGGQGETQYF.

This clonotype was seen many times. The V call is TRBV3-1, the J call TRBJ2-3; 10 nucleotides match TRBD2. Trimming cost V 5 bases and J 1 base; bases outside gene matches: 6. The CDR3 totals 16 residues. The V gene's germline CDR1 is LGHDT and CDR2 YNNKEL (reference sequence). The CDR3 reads CASSRTGTSGTDTQYF. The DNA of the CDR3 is TGTGCCAGCAGCAGAACCGGGACTAGCGGCACAGATACGCAGTATTTT.

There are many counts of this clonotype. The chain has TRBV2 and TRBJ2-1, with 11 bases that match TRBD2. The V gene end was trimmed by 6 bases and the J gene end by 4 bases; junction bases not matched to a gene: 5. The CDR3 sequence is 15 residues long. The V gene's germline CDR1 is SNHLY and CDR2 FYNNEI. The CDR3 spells CASRRGLAAYNEQFF. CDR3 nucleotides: TGTGCCAGCAGAAGGGGACTAGCGGCATACAATGAGCAGTTCTTC. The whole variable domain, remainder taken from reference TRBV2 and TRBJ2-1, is EPEVTQTPSHQVTQMGQEVILRCVPISNHLYFYWYRQILGQKVEFLVSFYNNEISEKSEIFDDQFSVERPDGSNFTLKIRSTKLEDSAMYFCASRRGLAAYNEQFFGPGTRLTVL.

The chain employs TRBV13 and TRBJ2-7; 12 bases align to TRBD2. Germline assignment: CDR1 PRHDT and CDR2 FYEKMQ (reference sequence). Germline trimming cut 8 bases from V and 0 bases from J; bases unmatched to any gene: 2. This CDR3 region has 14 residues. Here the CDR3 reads CASRTSGTSYEQYF. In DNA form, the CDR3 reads TGTGCCAGCCGGACTAGCGGGACCTCCTACGAGCAGTACTTC.